A single T cell receptor beta chain is shown here with its context. The antigen this receptor binds is unknown. Base qualities are not provided; no much larger clone lies one nucleotide away. This sample was included in a study of T cell responses to AZD1222 COVID-19 vaccine (dated by TCRdb to about 2021). Concerning the study at large: AZD1222 recipients whose second dose came at about 4 weeks and those whose second dose came at about 12 weeks were combined into one group, since spike-specific TCR depth and breadth did not differ between the two schedules. TCR sequencing was performed for fewer than 250 trial participants, of whom roughly 200 were given two doses of AZD1222 and around 25 were given two doses of MenACWY control vaccine. Trial participants were enrolled into age subgroups of 18-55, 56-69 and 70-plus years, which contained 148, 28 and 57 TCR-sequenced participants, respectively.

Reading from cysteine to phenylalanine, the CDR3 counts 14 amino acids. Only the CDR3 region is kept as DNA, spanning 42 bases read in frame from base 1. V is cut by 4 bases and J by 5 bases, and the space between the germline ends is 14 bases. The germline V gene supplies CDR1 SGHTA and CDR2 FQGTGA. The time point label here, explained by the study, means: baseline before first vaccination. Vaccinee samples were obtained from the UK trials COV001 and COV002, which included a single-blind randomized controlled phase 2/3 trial of AZD1222 (ChAdOx1 nCoV-19) in healthy adults. Trial participant PBMC samples were collected at day 0 and day 28 after the second dose for TCRbeta chain sequencing. What the work shows at the level of the full study, not this receptor alone: No day 14 peak-response samples were available, so repertoires were characterized only after the peak T cell response. After two AZD1222 doses, both the breadth and the depth of spike-specific TCRs were significantly higher than at day 0 and than in MenACWY recipients. Conclusions about previously exposed vaccinees were limited because only a handful of AZD1222 recipients were SARS-CoV-2 seropositive at baseline. Participants were mostly white British and included more females than males, and it was suggested by the authors that clonal diversity may have been underestimated. Nearly half of unique spike-specific TCRs reportedly recognized epitopes outside regions mutated in the B.1.351 and B.1.1.7 variants. In the small 56-69-year group, the increase in depth fell short of significance, most likely because of low power. CD4 TCRs associated with the vaccine covered the entire spike protein, and the dominant responses were in regions 160-218 and 743-854.

The CDR3 regions of human TCRbeta chains were analyzed by immunosequencing. Under the source paper's analysis protocol: TCRs in the repertoires were matched against a reference library of SARS-CoV-2-specific TCRs that had been generated with the MIRA antigen-specificity platform. Breadth was defined as the fraction of unique TCRs that were SARS-CoV-2-associated, and depth was defined as the fraction of total T cells that were SARS-CoV-2-associated. Using the MIRA data, each spike-specific TCR was assigned both to the spike region to which the TCR was reactive and to a CD4 or CD8 class. Log10-transformed breadth and depth values were compared by one-way ANOVA with Sidak's multiple comparisons tests. TCRdb mirrors the immuneACCESS table, restricted to in-frame sequences. Some clones are absent from its copies; in checked studies, under half trace to an unresolved V gene, and the reason for the others is unknown. The DNA was the basis for D and trimming; V, J and clone size are from that table. The sample records some 150,000 clones, about nine tenths of which are singletons. Roughly 2.1% of the sample is held by the ten biggest clonotypes.

The origin of this receptor is an adult in good health. The sequence is built from TRBV7-3 and TRBJ1-1, with the D gene call left open. The sample in question was peripheral blood, obtained on day 0 of AZD1222 vaccination. In nucleotides, the sequence is TGTGCCAGCAGCTCCGGACCAAGGGAAACTGAAGCTTTCTTT. Its protein reads: CASSSGPRETEAFF. Joined to the reference TRBV7-3 and TRBJ1-1 proteins, this CDR3 gives the full variable domain: GAGVSQTPSNKVTEKGKYVELRCDPISGHTALYWYRQSLGQGPEFLIYFQGTGAADDSGLPNDRFFAVRPEGSVSTLKIQRTERGDSAVYLCASSSGPRETEAFFGQGTRLTVV.